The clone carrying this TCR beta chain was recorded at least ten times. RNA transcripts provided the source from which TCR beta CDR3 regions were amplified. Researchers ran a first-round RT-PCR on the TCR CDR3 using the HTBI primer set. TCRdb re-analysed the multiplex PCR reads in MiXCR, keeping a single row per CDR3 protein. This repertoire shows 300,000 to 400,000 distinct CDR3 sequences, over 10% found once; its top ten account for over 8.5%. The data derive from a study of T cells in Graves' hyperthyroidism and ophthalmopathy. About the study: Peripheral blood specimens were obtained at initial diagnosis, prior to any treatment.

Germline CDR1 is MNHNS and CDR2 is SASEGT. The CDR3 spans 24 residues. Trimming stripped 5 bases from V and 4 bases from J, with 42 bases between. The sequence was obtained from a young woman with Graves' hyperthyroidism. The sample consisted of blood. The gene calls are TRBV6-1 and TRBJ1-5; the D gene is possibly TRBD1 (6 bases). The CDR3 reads CASSYPTRPTSPPSPGASNQPQHF. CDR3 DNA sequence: TGTGCCAGCAGTTACCCGACCCGACCTACCTCCCCCCCCAGTCCAGGGGCCTCTAATCAGCCCCAGCATTTT.